These 25 T cell receptor beta chains came from one sample sequenced in a study of early stage breast cancer tumors. TCRdb's copy holds only in-frame clones and misses some; the assay was immunoSEQ multiplex PCR. The table shows about 36,000 clones, with over 70% occurring only once. Sequenced input: blood. Receptors were obtained from a person aged 55-75 years with breast cancer.

The V and J genes are TRBV19 and TRBJ1-1; D possibly corresponds to TRBD1 (5 bases). With 8 bases removed from V and 1 base from J, the gap between germline ends came to 8 bases. This CDR3 is 12 amino acids long. The germline V gene has CDR1 LNHDA and CDR2 SQIVND (reference sequence). The CDR3 nucleotides are TGTGCCAGTTGGGGGGAGAACACTGAAGCTTTCTTT. This codes for CASWGENTEAFF.

V is TRBV7-2 and J is TRBJ2-2; TRBD1 matches 10 bases. This CDR3 is built from 17 residues. Looked up from germline, CDR1 is SGHTA and CDR2 is FQGNSA. J gave up 7 bases and V 1 base, and 9 bases lay outside the gene matches. The DNA of the CDR3 is TGTGCCAGCAGCTTAGTGCCCGGGACAGGGGAGTACGGGGAGCTGTTTTTT. This encodes CASSLVPGTGEYGELFF.

The gene calls are TRBV6-5 and TRBJ1-4, with D maybe TRBD1 (6 bases). This CDR3 is built from 13 residues. CDR1 MNHEY and CDR2 SVGAGI come from the germline V gene. Between the trimmed V and J ends, which lost 5 bases and 8 bases, there was a span of 12 bases. CDR3 nucleotides: TGTGCCAGCAGTGCCGGGGGGCTAGAAAAACTGTTTTTT. Protein: CASSAGGLEKLFF.

The chain is built from TRBV29-1 and TRBJ1-2; the D gene is possibly TRBD1 (6 bases). This CDR3 is built from 15 residues. Germline V gene sequence: CDR1 SQVTM, CDR2 ANQGSEA. Trimming stripped 4 bases from V and 6 bases from J, with 21 bases between. The DNA for the CDR3 is TGCAGCGTTGTTCCGAAGACGTACAGGGAAAATGGCTACACCTTC. Its translation is CSVVPKTYRENGYTF.

This clone was counted between two and nine times. The chain joins TRBV6-1 to TRBJ1-5; perhaps TRBD1 as D (6 bases). Germline V CDR1 and CDR2: MNHNS, SASEGT. CDR3 length equals 15 residues. Trimming pared 0 bases from V and 2 bases from J, leaving 8 bases between. The CDR3 reads CASSEARTGNQPQHF. In nucleotides, the CDR3 is TGTGCCAGCAGTGAAGCGAGGACAGGCAATCAGCCCCAGCATTTT.

V and J are TRBV6-6 and TRBJ2-1; tentatively, D is TRBD2 (6 bases). This CDR3 is 15 amino acids long. V was clipped by 7 bases and J by 7 bases, with 20 bases between them. Germline-derived CDR1 and CDR2 are MNHNY and SVGAGI (reference sequence). CDR3 in amino acids: CASIQLASYGNEQFF. DNA of the CDR3: TGTGCCAGCATACAGCTAGCGAGTTACGGGAATGAGCAGTTCTTC.

This clone is deemed medium-sized (0.01 to 0.1%). The chain links TRBV7-9 to TRBJ1-5; unclear D gene. V was shortened by 0 bases and J by 7 bases, with 10 bases between the two germline ends. The CDR3 runs to 14 residues. Germline V lookup: CDR1 SEHNR, CDR2 FQNEAQ (reference sequence). For the CDR3, the DNA is TGTGCCAGCAGCTTAGCGGGGATCGAGCAGCCCCAGCATTTT. As protein: CASSLAGIEQPQHF.

V is TRBV2 and J is TRBJ2-1; D unresolved. The CDR3 length is 14 residues. V lost 7 bases, J lost 0 bases, and 10 bases lay in between. Per germline, CDR1 SNHLY and CDR2 FYNNEI. The chain's CDR3 is CASNPSSSYNEQFF. CDR3 in DNA: TGTGCCAGCAACCCCTCGAGCTCCTACAATGAGCAGTTCTTC.

The chain combines TRBV6-1 with TRBJ1-1; 8 positions agree with TRBD1. This CDR3 has 15 amino acids. V lost 10 bases and J lost 1; bases outside the gene matches: 11. Germline V gene data show CDR1 as MNHNS and CDR2 as SASEGT. The CDR3 protein is CATMDRASWNTEAFF. The CDR3, as DNA: TGTGCCACTATGGACAGGGCCTCATGGAACACTGAAGCTTTCTTT.

The chain carries TRBV5-6 and TRBJ1-1; tentative D call: TRBD1 (6 bases). V was cut by 2 bases and J by 3 bases, with 11 bases left in between. The CDR3 covers 14 residues. Germline CDR1 is SGHDT and CDR2 is YYEEEE. CDR3 loop: CASSFVAGDTEAFF. The CDR3 coding sequence is TGTGCCAGCAGCTTTGTGGCAGGGGACACTGAAGCTTTCTTT.

This clone has more than one count but fewer than ten. The chain recombines TRBV5-1 with TRBJ1-1; possibly TRBD1 for D (5 bases). V dropped 0 bases and J dropped 1 base, with 13 bases sitting between them. Per germline, CDR1 SGHRS and CDR2 YFSETQ. The CDR3 contains 16 residues. The CDR3 reads CASSLALGETNTEAFF. CDR3 coding DNA: TGCGCCAGCAGCTTGGCCTTGGGGGAGACGAACACTGAAGCTTTCTTT.

The chain couples TRBV2 to TRBJ1-2; TRBD1 is a possible D gene (5 bases). CDR3 length: 14 amino acids. CDR1 is SNHLY and CDR2 is FYNNEI in the germline V gene. Trimming left V 6 bases short and J 2 bases short, with 13 bases between. The CDR3 here is CASRMGEANYGYTF. The CDR3 DNA is TGTGCCAGCAGGATGGGGGAGGCAAACTATGGCTACACCTTC.

This clone qualifies as medium-sized. V usage is TRBV13 and J usage is TRBJ1-1, with unresolved D. The CDR3 loop spans 14 amino acids. V shed 8 bases and J shed 0 bases, with 13 bases lying between them. In germline, CDR1 is PRHDT, CDR2 FYEKMQ (reference sequence). The CDR3 region is CASREGNMNTEAFF. CDR3 bases: TGTGCCAGCCGAGAGGGCAACATGAACACTGAAGCTTTCTTT.

This clone was observed a single time. The chain employs TRBV5-1 and TRBJ1-2; 8 nucleotides match TRBD1. Germline CDR1 SGHRS, CDR2 YFSETQ. The CDR3 is 14 residues long. J was trimmed by 6 bases and V by 3 bases; bases with no gene match: 7. CDR3 amino acids: CASSSQRTGHGYTF. CDR3 nucleotides: TGCGCCAGCAGCTCACAACGGACAGGGCATGGCTACACCTTC.

This chain connects TRBV7-9 to TRBJ1-6, with a tentative D call TRBD1 (5 bases). Germline CDR1 and CDR2: SEHNR and FQNEAQ (reference sequence). The ends were cut back, 8 bases at V and 6 bases at J, with 17 bases in the middle. The CDR3 is made up of 15 amino acids. The CDR3 spells CASQTGESLNSPLHF. Written as DNA, the CDR3 is TGTGCCAGCCAGACGGGGGAGTCCCTTAATTCACCCCTCCACTTT.

V and J are TRBV27 and TRBJ1-6; the D gene is possibly TRBD1 (5 bases). Germline CDR1 and CDR2: MNHEY and SMNVEV (reference sequence). The CDR3 totals 16 residues. V lost 5 bases and J 3 bases, leaving 14 bases between the germline ends. In DNA form, the CDR3 reads TGTGCCAGCAGTGCAACCGGGACGGTCTATAATTCACCCCTCCACTTT. Amino acid sequence: CASSATGTVYNSPLHF.

This chain uses TRBV7-6 with TRBJ1-2; D is undetermined. The CDR3 is 12 residues long. The V end was cut by 4 bases, the J end by 7 bases, with 10 bases between. Germline V CDR1 and CDR2: SGHVS, FNYEAQ. The CDR3 region is CASSSWTGGYTF. CDR3 DNA: TGTGCCAGCAGCTCCTGGACGGGTGGCTACACCTTC.

V usage is TRBV5-1 and J usage is TRBJ1-1, with 11 bases aligning to TRBD1. The CDR3 has 15 amino acids. Germline V CDR1 and CDR2: SGHRS, YFSETQ. V was pared by 0 bases and J by 5 bases, with 3 bases of the junction left unmatched. CDR3 amino acids: CASSLVGTGGTEAFF. In nucleotides, the CDR3 is TGCGCCAGCAGCTTGGTTGGGACAGGGGGGACTGAAGCTTTCTTT.

The chain has TRBV2 and TRBJ1-2, with 7 bases aligning to TRBD1. Unmatched junction bases numbered 9, after V lost 0 bases and J lost 8 bases. This CDR3 has 15 residues. Per germline, CDR1 SNHLY and CDR2 FYNNEI. The CDR3 sequence: CASSEALQGTGGYTF. The CDR3 DNA reads as TGTGCCAGCAGTGAAGCCTTACAGGGGACCGGCGGCTACACCTTC.

J is TRBJ2-1 and V is TRBV5-4; 9 bases line up with TRBD2. CDR1 and CDR2 from the germline V gene are SGHNT and YYREEE (reference sequence). CDR3 length: 16 residues. With 4 bases clipped from V and 8 bases from J, the junction kept 13 bases outside the gene matches. CDR3: CASSQSGGRGRDEQFF. In DNA form, the CDR3 reads TGTGCCAGCAGCCAGTCTGGCGGGAGGGGGAGGGATGAGCAGTTCTTC.

The chain is built from TRBV28 and TRBJ1-4; D is possibly TRBD1 (5 bases). CDR3 length equals 13 residues. Germline V CDR1 and CDR2: MDHEN, SYDVKM. The germline V and J ends were trimmed by 6 bases and 5 bases, with 10 bases remaining between them. CDR3 in DNA: TGTGCCAGCAGGCAACCAGGGAATGAAAAACTGTTTTTT. The encoded protein is CASRQPGNEKLFF.

The chain employs TRBV5-6 and TRBJ2-2; 7 bases are a match to TRBD2. J gave up 6 bases and V 2 bases, and 16 bases lay outside the gene matches. The CDR3 loop spans 18 amino acids. Per the germline V gene, CDR1 is SGHDT and CDR2 is YYEEEE. CDR3 region: CASSFLSGLGVWPGELFF. The CDR3 DNA reads as TGTGCCAGCAGCTTTTTATCCGGACTAGGCGTTTGGCCCGGGGAGCTGTTTTTT.

V and J are TRBV7-2 and TRBJ2-1; either TRBD1 or TRBD2 may fit D (6 bases each). Deletions cut 6 bases from V and 0 bases from J, with 12 bases between. CDR3 length: 15 amino acids. CDR1 and CDR2 (germline): SGHTA, FQGNSA. The CDR3 here is CASSPPGASYNEQFF. CDR3 nucleotide sequence: TGTGCCAGCAGTCCCCCGGGGGCCTCCTACAATGAGCAGTTCTTC.

Comments on this clone: The junction differs from germline at one of its ends, possibly a read error. The chain links TRBV7-2 to TRBJ2-7; 9 bases line up with TRBD1. Germline loops: CDR1 SGHTA, CDR2 FQGNSA. The CDR3 totals 13 residues. This CDR3 is CASKAGTGRSWNF. CDR3 in DNA: TGTGCCAGCAAAGCCGGGACAGGGCGAAGCTGGAACTTC.

The rearrangement uses TRBV15 and TRBJ2-1; 7 bases are a match to TRBD2. V shed 5 bases, J shed 4 bases, and the junction held 14 bases outside the gene matches. The CDR3 contains 17 residues. CDR1 and CDR2 from the germline V gene are LNHNV and YYDKDF (reference sequence). CDR3 sequence (DNA): TGTGCCACCAGCGTTAGAGCCCGGGACTACCCGTACAATGAGCAGTTCTTC. It specifies CATSVRARDYPYNEQFF.